The entry below describes one T cell receptor (beta chain). The data derive from a study of technical replicates of blood from several donors. The germline V gene has CDR1 SNHLY and CDR2 FYNNEI. CDR3 length equals 16 residues. Trimming left V 6 bases short and J 8 bases short, with 22 bases between. Generated by immunoSEQ multiplex PCR, the TCRdb table keeps only in-frame clones and is missing some. The table has about 83,000 clones, approximately 96% seen once. This clonotype was obtained from a human donor in good health. V gene TRBV2 combines with J gene TRBJ1-4; the D is unclear. The sequenced sample was T cells isolated from PBMCs. The chain's CDR3 is CASRFIGPTSGEKLFF. The CDR3 DNA sequence: TGTGCCAGCAGATTTATAGGCCCCACCTCGGGGGAAAAACTGTTTTTT.